This TCR beta chain stems from a study of prognosis after radiotherapy for stage I lung cancer. Study-level information: It was between 2018 and 2019 that stage I non-small cell lung cancer patients were enrolled. In this cohort, every patient with non-small cell lung cancer was regarded as medically inoperable. The tumor diagnosis was squamous cell carcinoma for over 5 patients and adenocarcinoma for twelve. General study findings and limits: Before stereotactic body radiation therapy the median unique TCR clone count was around 10,000, and afterwards it fell to about 6,800.

The genomic DNA TCR beta CDR3 region underwent two rounds of multiplex PCR. Every TRBV and TRBJ gene had its own specific primer in first-round PCR. In TCRdb, the multiplex PCR reads were re-called with MiXCR into one record per CDR3 protein. The sample consists of over 12,000 distinct CDR3 sequences, 25% to 35% of them appearing once. This clonotype was detected many times. Its matching antigen is unknown. Sequenced material: PBMCs, taken before or after stereotactic body radiation therapy (not recorded which). The origin of this receptor is a donor aged 50 or older with non-small cell lung cancer.

The CDR3 DNA sequence: TGTGCCAGCAGAAGAGGGTCATTGGAAAAACTGTTTTTT. Translated, it gives CASRRGSLEKLFF. The chain links TRBV6-1 to TRBJ1-4; D remains ambiguous. Germline V gene lookup returns CDR1 MNHNS and CDR2 SASEGT. The CDR3 consists of 13 residues. The V and J ends lost 6 bases and 8 bases respectively, with 13 bases between them.